The 18 T cell receptor beta chains below all came from one sample that was sequenced in a study of cytomegalovirus exposure and HLA in healthy donors. In the PCR, 60 Vbeta and 13 Jbeta primers were used. Method: immunoSEQ multiplex PCR; TCRdb's copy keeps in-frame clones and lacks some. The data contain some 78,000 clones, 55% to 85% of them singletons. The sample consisted of PBMCs. Source of these receptors: a woman aged 40 to 50 in good health and CMV-seropositive.

The V and J genes are TRBV2 and TRBJ2-7, with TRBD2 matching over 9 bases. The CDR3 consists of 15 residues. Trimming took 6 bases from V and 4 from J; bases not matched to a gene: 10. In germline, CDR1 is SNHLY, CDR2 FYNNEI. The chain's CDR3 is CASRGDSGRGYEQYF. CDR3 DNA sequence: TGTGCCAGCAGGGGGGATAGCGGGAGAGGGTACGAGCAGTACTTC. Supplemented by reference TRBV2 and TRBJ2-7, the full variable domain reads EPEVTQTPSHQVTQMGQEVILRCVPISNHLYFYWYRQILGQKVEFLVSFYNNEISEKSEIFDDQFSVERPDGSNFTLKIRSTKLEDSAMYFCASRGDSGRGYEQYFGPGTRLTVT.

The chain links TRBV6-5 to TRBJ2-2; a possible D gene is TRBD2 (5 bases). Trimming shortened V by 2 bases and J by 3 bases, and 7 bases separated the two germline ends. The CDR3 extends over 14 amino acids. The germline CDR1 and CDR2 sequences are MNHEY and SVGAGI. CDR3 loop: CASSYRTYTGELFF. The CDR3 nucleotides are TGTGCCAGCAGTTACAGGACTTACACCGGGGAGCTGTTTTTT.

The chain couples TRBV28 to TRBJ1-4; D is possibly TRBD1 (5 bases). The V gene's germline CDR1 is MDHEN and CDR2 SYDVKM. This CDR3 contains 15 residues. The germline V and J ends were trimmed by 5 bases and 5 bases, with 15 bases remaining between them. The CDR3 protein is CASSPGIRGNEKLFF. In DNA, the CDR3 is TGTGCCAGCAGTCCAGGGATCCGAGGCAATGAAAAACTGTTTTTT.

This clone was observed a single time. The rearrangement links TRBV7-9 to TRBJ1-4; the match to TRBD1 covers 8 bases. Per the germline V gene, CDR1 is SEHNR and CDR2 is FQNEAQ (reference sequence). This CDR3 spans 14 amino acids. V was clipped by 5 bases and J by 8 bases; unmatched bases: 7. The CDR3 loop is CASSTTGEGEKLFF. As DNA, the CDR3 is TGTGCCAGCAGCACGACAGGGGAAGGAGAAAAACTGTTTTTT. Complete variable domain (other parts from reference TRBV7-9 and TRBJ1-4): DTGVSQNPRHKITKRGQNVTFRCDPISEHNRLYWYRQTLGQGPEFLTYFQNEAQLEKSRLLSDRFSAERPKGSFSTLEIQRTEQGDSAMYLCASSTTGEGEKLFFGSGTQLSVL.

The V and J genes are TRBV27 and TRBJ1-1; D call uncertain. Germline CDR1 is MNHEY and CDR2 is SMNVEV (reference sequence). Trimming removed 5 bases at V and 2 bases at J, with 9 bases between. The CDR3 has 13 residues. The CDR3 protein is CASSLLRNTEAFF. The CDR3 nucleotides read TGTGCCAGCAGTCTCCTACGAAACACTGAAGCTTTCTTT.

This chain links TRBV10-3 with TRBJ1-1; 7 nucleotides agree with TRBD1. Germline V gene data show CDR1 as ENHRY and CDR2 as SYGVKD. V gave up 7 bases and J gave up 8 bases; unmatched junction bases: 10. The CDR3 spans 13 residues. DNA of the CDR3: TGTGCCATCAAGGATACCCGGGACAGCGAAGCTTTCTTT. Its translation: CAIKDTRDSEAFF.

The J gene is TRBJ1-2, the V gene TRBV7-2, with 12 bases lining up with TRBD1. The CDR3 consists of 14 residues. Trimming took 6 bases from V and 8 from J; bases not matched to a gene: 7. Germline CDR1 reads SGHTA; CDR2 reads FQGNSA. The CDR3 DNA follows: TGTGCCAGCAGTCCGGGACAGGGGGCGGAGGGCTACACCTTC. This encodes CASSPGQGAEGYTF.

The rearrangement joins TRBV5-1 to TRBJ2-7, with D possibly being TRBD1 (6 bases). Germline CDR1 and CDR2: SGHRS and YFSETQ. The V end lost 4 bases, the J end lost 4 bases, and 15 bases lay between the germline ends. The CDR3 length is 14 residues. The CDR3 coding sequence is TGCGCCAGCAGCGCTGATACAGGGATTTACGAGCAGTACTTC. It translates to CASSADTGIYEQYF.

The gene calls are TRBV4-1 and TRBJ1-1, with no clear D. From germline, CDR1 is MGHRA and CDR2 YSYEKL. This CDR3 comprises 14 residues. V gave up 0 bases and J gave up 1 base, with 6 bases separating them. Here the CDR3 reads CASSQDGRNTEAFF. Written as DNA, the CDR3 is TGCGCCAGCAGCCAAGATGGGAGGAACACTGAAGCTTTCTTT.

V and J are TRBV19 and TRBJ2-3, with D possibly TRBD1 on 5 matching bases. The V end was cut by 6 bases, the J end by 2 bases, with 9 bases between. Germline CDR1 reads LNHDA; CDR2 reads SQIVND (reference sequence). The CDR3 has 13 amino acids. CDR3: CASRDTFTDTQYF. For the CDR3, the DNA is TGTGCCAGTAGGGACACCTTCACAGATACGCAGTATTTT. Combining the CDR3 with reference TRBV19 and TRBJ2-3 gives the whole variable domain DGGITQSPKYLFRKEGQNVTLSCEQNLNHDAMYWYRQDPGQGLRLIYYSQIVNDFQKGDIAEGYSVSREKKESFPLTVTSAQKNPTAFYLCASRDTFTDTQYFGPGTRLTVL.

This chain uses TRBV28 with TRBJ1-3, with no clear D. Trimming pared 3 bases from V and 4 bases from J, leaving 22 bases between. The CDR3 loop spans 18 amino acids. CDR1 and CDR2 (germline): MDHEN, SYDVKM. The CDR3 spells CASSFSPALSLGGNTIYF. The CDR3, as DNA: TGTGCCAGCAGTTTTTCGCCGGCGCTGTCTTTGGGCGGAAACACCATATATTTT.

The chain recombines TRBV19 with TRBJ2-2; no clear D. The germline V gene encodes CDR1 LNHDA and CDR2 SQIVND (reference sequence). V shed 5 bases and J shed 4 bases, with 11 bases lying between them. This CDR3 region has 14 residues. CDR3 in DNA: TGTGCCAGTAGTTCCCGCCGGTCCACCGGGGAGCTGTTTTTT. Its translation: CASSSRRSTGELFF.

The chain combines TRBV2 with TRBJ1-5, with D hard to call. From germline, CDR1 is SNHLY and CDR2 FYNNEI. CDR3 length: 14 amino acids. The V and J ends lost 3 bases and 3 bases respectively, with 9 bases between them. CDR3 bases: TGTGCCAGCAGTGACAGTCAGTACAATCAGCCCCAGCATTTT. It is translated as CASSDSQYNQPQHF.

J is TRBJ2-2 and V is TRBV5-4; D is ambiguous. The CDR3 has 15 residues. Germline V gene sequence: CDR1 SGHNT, CDR2 YYREEE (reference sequence). Trimming stripped 4 bases from V and 3 bases from J, with 13 bases between. Here the CDR3 reads CASSRVNQDTGELFF. CDR3 sequence (DNA): TGTGCCAGCAGCCGAGTGAACCAGGACACCGGGGAGCTGTTTTTT.

The chain couples TRBV15 to TRBJ1-3; the D is unclear. The CDR3 is 16 amino acids. V lost 0 bases, J lost 2 bases, and 11 bases lay in between. From germline, CDR1 is LNHNV and CDR2 YYDKDF (reference sequence). CDR3 sequence (DNA): TGTGCCACCAGCAGAGAGACGGGAGTAACTGGAAACACCATATATTTT. This gives the protein CATSRETGVTGNTIYF.

The CDR3 is CASIITGANTEAFF. The CDR3 nucleotides read TGTGCCAGCATTATTACAGGGGCGAACACTGAAGCTTTCTTT. The chain combines TRBV2 with TRBJ1-1; the match to TRBD1 covers 7 bases. The trim removed 7 bases at V and 1 base at J, leaving 6 bases unmatched. The CDR3 length is 14 residues. CDR1 is SNHLY and CDR2 is FYNNEI in the germline V gene.

The chain joins TRBV2 to TRBJ2-1; 10 bases map to TRBD1. V lost 6 bases, J lost 7 bases, and 6 bases stayed unmatched. CDR1 and CDR2 (germline): SNHLY, FYNNEI. There are 14 residues in the CDR3. For the CDR3, the DNA is TGTGCCAGCAGCTTCCCGGACAGGGGGAATGAGCAGTTCTTC. This codes for CASSFPDRGNEQFF.

This chain connects TRBV5-1 to TRBJ2-5, with 9 bases lining up with TRBD2. This CDR3 region has 15 residues. Germline V gives CDR1 SGHRS, CDR2 YFSETQ. Trimming took 4 bases from V and 1 from J; bases not matched to a gene: 5. DNA for the CDR3: TGCGCCAGCAGCACCACGGGACTAGCCCAAGAGACCCAGTACTTC. Protein product: CASSTTGLAQETQYF.